These 17 T cell receptor beta chains originate from one sample sequenced in a study of cytomegalovirus exposure and HLA in healthy donors. Primers included in the PCR were 60 Vbeta and 13 Jbeta primers. Sequencing was performed with immunoSEQ multiplex PCR; in TCRdb, only in-frame clones are kept and a portion is missing. Among around 150,000 clones listed, 60% to 85% were seen once. Sequences were obtained from PBMCs. The receptors originated from a female donor in good health and CMV-seropositive.

This clone showed up just a few times. V and J are TRBV7-3 and TRBJ2-3; possibly TRBD1 for D (5 bases). V was cut by 0 bases and J by 6 bases, with 13 bases left in between. CDR1 is SGHTA and CDR2 is FQGTGA in the germline V gene. CDR3 length equals 15 residues. The DNA for the CDR3 is TGTGCCAGCAGCTTAACCCCAGAACAGGCGGATACGCAGTATTTT. This translates into CASSLTPEQADTQYF.

V gene TRBV28 combines with J gene TRBJ1-2, with TRBD1 matching 8 bases. CDR1 is MDHEN and CDR2 is SYDVKM in the germline V gene. Losses at the gene ends were 2 bases for V and 3 bases for J; bases not matched to a gene: 8. The CDR3 has 16 residues. The CDR3, as DNA: TGTGCCAGCAGTTTAGGACAGGGAGCCCCCCACTATGGCTACACCTTC. This gives the protein CASSLGQGAPHYGYTF.

This clone was counted a few times. The rearrangement joins TRBV2 to TRBJ2-7; 12 nucleotides align to TRBD2. The length of the CDR3 is 14 residues. Germline V gene data show CDR1 as SNHLY and CDR2 as FYNNEI. Trimming removed 5 bases from V and 5 bases from J; junction bases left unmatched: 4. The chain's CDR3 is CASSQLAGGNEQYF. The CDR3 coding sequence is TGTGCCAGCAGTCAACTAGCGGGAGGCAACGAGCAGTACTTC.

V is TRBV6-5 and J is TRBJ2-5; 8 bases align to TRBD1. Gene TRBJ2-7 matches the end of the DNA better, so the J call may be wrong. Germline loops: CDR1 MNHEY, CDR2 SVGAGI. The CDR3 length is 16 residues. The CDR3 here is CASSSNSGQDFYEQYF. CDR3 in DNA: TGTGCCAGCAGTTCTAATTCGGGACAGGACTTTTACGAGCAGTACTTC.

The chain combines TRBV18 with TRBJ2-5; D is uncertain. The ends were cut back, 3 bases at V and 3 bases at J, with 11 bases in the middle. The CDR3 extends over 14 amino acids. Looked up from germline, CDR1 is KGHSH and CDR2 is LQKENI. The CDR3 bases are TGTGCCAGCTCACCTCTCGTCGGAGAAGAGACCCAGTACTTC. Its translation is CASSPLVGEETQYF. Using reference TRBV18 and TRBJ2-5 for the parts outside the CDR3, the full variable domain is NAGVMQNPRHLVRRRGQEARLRCSPMKGHSHVYWYRQLPEEGLKFMVYLQKENIIDESGMPKERFSAEFPKEGPSILRIQQVVRGDSAAYFCASSPLVGEETQYFGPGTRLLVL.

This chain joins TRBV7-9 and TRBJ1-2; possibly TRBD1 for D (6 bases). CDR1 is SEHNR and CDR2 is FQNEAQ in the germline V gene (reference sequence). This CDR3 contains 16 residues. Trimming pared 5 bases from V and 0 bases from J, leaving 16 bases between. The CDR3 loop is CASSSGGAQANYGYTF. Written as DNA, the CDR3 is TGTGCCAGCAGCAGCGGGGGGGCCCAAGCTAACTATGGCTACACCTTC.

J is TRBJ1-2 and V is TRBV2; 7 bases are shared with TRBD1. V shed 9 bases, J shed 4 bases, and the junction held 8 bases outside the gene matches. The CDR3 contains 13 residues. The germline V gene encodes CDR1 SNHLY and CDR2 FYNNEI. In nucleotides, the CDR3 is TGTGCCAGGGGTACAGGGGTTAGCTATGGCTACACCTTC. This encodes CARGTGVSYGYTF.

V and J are TRBV6-5 and TRBJ1-6; 10 bases match TRBD1. The germline CDR1 and CDR2 sequences are MNHEY and SVGAGI. The CDR3 covers 16 residues. J was trimmed by 10 bases and V by 0 bases; bases with no gene match: 6. DNA of the CDR3: TGTGCCAGCAGTTACTCGGGGACAGGGGTGGGATCACCCCTCCACTTT. It encodes CASSYSGTGVGSPLHF.

This chain links TRBV18 with TRBJ1-1; D is possibly TRBD1 (6 bases). This CDR3 spans 15 amino acids. From germline, CDR1 is KGHSH and CDR2 LQKENI. V was trimmed by 3 bases and J by 4 bases, leaving 15 bases between them. Here the CDR3 DNA reads TGTGCCAGCTCACCCGTCCAGGGGCGGCCCACTGAAGCTTTCTTT. Encoded protein: CASSPVQGRPTEAFF.

The CDR3 nucleotides read TGTGCCAGCAGCCCCGGGGGTAGCGGGGCTAGCACAGATACGCAGTATTTT. The encoded protein is CASSPGGSGASTDTQYF. This chain uses TRBV7-7 with TRBJ2-3; TRBD2 aligns across 8 bases. The CDR3 extends over 17 amino acids. The junction had 10 bases not matched to a gene; V was cut back by 5 bases and J by 0 bases. Germline V lookup: CDR1 SSHAT, CDR2 FNYEAQ (reference sequence).

This chain joins TRBV6-5 and TRBJ1-1; D possibly corresponds to TRBD1 (5 bases). Trimming shortened V by 2 bases and J by 4 bases, and 14 bases separated the two germline ends. The germline V gene encodes CDR1 MNHEY and CDR2 SVGAGI. This CDR3 is 15 amino acids long. For the CDR3, the DNA is TGTGCCAGCAGTTACAGGGGTCGGGGGGGCACTGAAGCTTTCTTT. Encoded protein: CASSYRGRGGTEAFF.

The chain couples TRBV5-1 to TRBJ2-1; TRBD1 is a possible D gene (7 bases). Deletions cut 4 bases from V and 1 base from J, with 9 bases between. This CDR3 comprises 14 residues. The germline CDR1 and CDR2 sequences are SGHRS and YFSETQ. The CDR3: CASSPGGSYNEQFF. The CDR3 nucleotides read TGCGCCAGCAGCCCAGGGGGGTCCTACAATGAGCAGTTCTTC.

There are a few counts of this clone. This chain connects TRBV5-4 to TRBJ1-1; D not resolved. The V end lost 5 bases, the J end lost 0 bases, and 14 bases lay between the germline ends. This CDR3 spans 15 amino acids. CDR1 is SGHNT and CDR2 is YYREEE in the germline V gene (reference sequence). The CDR3 nucleotides read TGTGCCAGCAGTTTGCCTGACACAGTGAACACTGAAGCTTTCTTT. Translating it yields CASSLPDTVNTEAFF.

This clone occurred a few times. V and J are TRBV28 and TRBJ2-5; 7 positions match TRBD1. Germline loops: CDR1 MDHEN, CDR2 SYDVKM. The CDR3 runs 14 residues. Trimming cost V 6 bases and J 3 bases; bases outside gene matches: 7. The CDR3 DNA follows: TGTGCCAGCAGAGACAGGGCCGCTAAAGAGACCCAGTACTTC. Its translation: CASRDRAAKETQYF.

The genes are TRBV9 and TRBJ2-4; TRBD1 matches 10 bases. Looked up from germline, CDR1 is SGDLS and CDR2 is YYNGEE. The CDR3 has 15 residues. The V gene end was trimmed by 3 bases and the J gene end by 5 bases; junction bases not matched to a gene: 5. CDR3 region: CASSAGQGDENIQYF. DNA of the CDR3: TGTGCCAGCAGCGCCGGACAGGGGGATGAAAACATTCAGTACTTC.

The chain uses TRBV10-3 and TRBJ1-5; 8 bases agree with TRBD1. Germline CDR1 ENHRY, CDR2 SYGVKD. The CDR3 has 15 amino acids. V was pared by 4 bases and J by 4 bases, with 6 bases of the junction left unmatched. The CDR3 region has the DNA TGTGCCATCAGTGGGGACAGGCAAACAAATCAGCCCCAGCATTTT. Translating gives CAISGDRQTNQPQHF.

This sequence joins TRBV25-1 and TRBJ2-5; 7 bases fit TRBD2. This CDR3 has 15 amino acids. V gave up 4 bases and J gave up 5 bases; unmatched junction bases: 10. Germline V CDR1 and CDR2: MGHDK, SYGVNS. The CDR3 spells CASSGGRAGLETQYF. The DNA for the CDR3 is TGTGCCAGCAGTGGAGGGAGAGCGGGATTGGAGACCCAGTACTTC.